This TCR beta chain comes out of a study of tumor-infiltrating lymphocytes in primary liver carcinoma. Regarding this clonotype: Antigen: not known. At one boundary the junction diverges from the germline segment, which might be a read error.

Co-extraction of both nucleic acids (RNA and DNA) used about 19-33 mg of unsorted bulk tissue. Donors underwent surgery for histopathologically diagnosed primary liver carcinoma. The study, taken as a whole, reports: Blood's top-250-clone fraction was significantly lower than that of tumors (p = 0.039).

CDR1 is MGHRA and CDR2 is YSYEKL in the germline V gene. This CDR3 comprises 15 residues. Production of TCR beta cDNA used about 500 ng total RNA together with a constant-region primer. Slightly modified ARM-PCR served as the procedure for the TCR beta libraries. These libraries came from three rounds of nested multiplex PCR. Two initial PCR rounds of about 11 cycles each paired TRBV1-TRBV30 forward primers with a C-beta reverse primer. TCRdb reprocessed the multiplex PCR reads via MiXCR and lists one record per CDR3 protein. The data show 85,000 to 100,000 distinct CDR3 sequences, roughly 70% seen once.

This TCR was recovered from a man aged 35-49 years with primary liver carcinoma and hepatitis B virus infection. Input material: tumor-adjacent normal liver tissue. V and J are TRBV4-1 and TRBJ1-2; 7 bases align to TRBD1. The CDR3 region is CACSPPTGANYGYTF. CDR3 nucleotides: TGCGCCTGCAGCCCCCCAACAGGGGCCAACTATGGCTACACCTTC.